Detailed here is one T cell receptor (beta chain). This entry is derived from a study of OX40 agonist ivuxolimab in advanced cancers. Overall study: Clinicians treated patients with ivuxolimab, an agonistic anti-OX40 (CD134) antibody.

Germline CDR1 reads MGHDK; CDR2 reads SYGVNS. The CDR3 is 16 amino acids. Repertoires were generated with immunoSEQ multiplex PCR, while TCRdb's copy carries only in-frame clones and drops some. The data hold around 56,000 clones, with around 86% observed a single time. This clonotype originated in an adult with an advanced solid tumor such as melanoma, head and neck, liver or kidney cancer. The source material was CD4+ or CD8+ T cells sorted from blood, sampled in a trial of the OX40 agonist ivuxolimab. The chain links TRBV25-1 to TRBJ2-5, with 13 bases identical to TRBD2. The last part of the DNA fits TRBJ2-7 better; the J call may be wrong. The DNA of the CDR3 is TGTGCCAGCAGTGCGCTTCGACTAGCGGGAGGCTACGAGCAGTACTTC. This translates into CASSALRLAGGYEQYF.